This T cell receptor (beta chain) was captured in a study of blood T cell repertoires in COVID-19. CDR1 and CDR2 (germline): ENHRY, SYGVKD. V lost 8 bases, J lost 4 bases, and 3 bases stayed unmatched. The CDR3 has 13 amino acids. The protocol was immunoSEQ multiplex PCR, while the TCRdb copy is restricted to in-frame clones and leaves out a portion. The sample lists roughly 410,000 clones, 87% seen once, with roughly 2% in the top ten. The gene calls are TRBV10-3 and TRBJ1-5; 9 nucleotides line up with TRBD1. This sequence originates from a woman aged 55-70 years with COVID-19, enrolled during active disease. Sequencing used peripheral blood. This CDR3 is CAIQGQGNQPQHF. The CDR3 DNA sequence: TGTGCCATCCAGGGACAGGGTAATCAGCCCCAGCATTTT.